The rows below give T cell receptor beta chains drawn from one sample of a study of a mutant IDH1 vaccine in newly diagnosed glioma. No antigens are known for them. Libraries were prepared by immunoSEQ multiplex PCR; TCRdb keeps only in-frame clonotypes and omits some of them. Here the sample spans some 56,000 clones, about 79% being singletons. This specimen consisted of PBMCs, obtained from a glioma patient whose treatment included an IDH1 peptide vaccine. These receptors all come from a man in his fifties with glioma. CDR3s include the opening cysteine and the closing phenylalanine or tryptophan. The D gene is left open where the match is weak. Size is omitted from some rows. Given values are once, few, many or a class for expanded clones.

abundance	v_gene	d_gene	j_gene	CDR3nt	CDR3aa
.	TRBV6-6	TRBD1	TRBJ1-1	TGTGCCAGCAGTTCCCTCACAGGGGGGTCGTCTGAAGCTTTCTTT	CASSSLTGGSSEAFF
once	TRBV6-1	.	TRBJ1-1	TGTGCCAGCAGTGAAGTCATGGCAGGGGTTGGGTCTGAAGCTTTCTTT	CASSEVMAGVGSEAFF
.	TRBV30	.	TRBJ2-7	TGTGCCTGGAGTTCAGGTAGCCTCTCGGACGAGCAGTACTTC	CAWSSGSLSDEQYF
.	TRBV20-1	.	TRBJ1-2	TGCAGTGCTACAGGGAGGCAGGGCTACACCTTC	CSATGRQGYTF
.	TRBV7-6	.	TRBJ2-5	TGTGCCAGCAGCTCCCAGACTAGGGGGCAAGAGACCCAGTACTTC	CASSSQTRGQETQYF
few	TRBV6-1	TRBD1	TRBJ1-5	TGTGCCAGCAGTGAAAGGGGACAGAGACAGCCCCAGCATTTT	CASSERGQRQPQHF
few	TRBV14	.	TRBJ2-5	TGTGCCAGCAGCCAAGCGCAATCCCCTGCCGAGACCCAGTACTTC	CASSQAQSPAETQYF
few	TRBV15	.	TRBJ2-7	TGTGCCACCAGCACGGGCCGCGGCTACGAGCAGTACTTC	CATSTGRGYEQYF
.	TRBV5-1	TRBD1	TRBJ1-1	TGCGCCAGCAGCTTGGTCCCCCGGGGACAGGGGAGTACTGAAGCTTTCTTT	CASSLVPRGQGSTEAFF
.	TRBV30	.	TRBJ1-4	TGTGCCTGGACGGAAGAAGACCACATGTGGACAATCGGCCCAACTAATGAAAAACTGTTTTTT	CAWTEEDHMWTIGPTNEKLFF
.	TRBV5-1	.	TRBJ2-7	TGCGCCAGCAGCCCTAAGGGGCAGGACGACGAGCAGTACTTC	CASSPKGQDDEQYF
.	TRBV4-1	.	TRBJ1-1	TGCGCCAGCAGCCAAGATCCTACATGGAACACTGAAGCTTTCTTT	CASSQDPTWNTEAFF
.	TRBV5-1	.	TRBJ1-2	TGCGCCAGCAGCTTGGGGAGGTATGGTGGCTACACCTTC	CASSLGRYGGYTF
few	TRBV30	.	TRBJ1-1	TGTGCCTGGAGTGTATCGCCGAACACTGAAGCTTTCTTT	CAWSVSPNTEAFF
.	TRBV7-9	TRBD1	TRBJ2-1	TGTGCCAGCAGCTTAGACAGGGGGTTTTACAATGAGCAGTTCTTC	CASSLDRGFYNEQFF
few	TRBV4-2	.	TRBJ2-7	TGTGCCAGCAGCCCCGCTATTAGTTCCTACGAGCAGTACTTC	CASSPAISSYEQYF
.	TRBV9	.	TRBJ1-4	TGTGCCAGCAGCTTTGGAGCAACTAATGAAAAACTGTTTTTT	CASSFGATNEKLFF
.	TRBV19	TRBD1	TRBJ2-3	TGTGCCAGTAGCACGGGACAGGGGGGAGATACGCAGTATTTT	CASSTGQGGDTQYF
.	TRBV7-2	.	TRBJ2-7	TGTGCCAGCAGCTTATTAGTGGCCTCCTACGAGCAGTACTTC	CASSLLVASYEQYF
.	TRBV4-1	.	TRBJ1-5	TGCGCCAGCAGCCAAGACAAGCGGCATAGCTTCCAGCCCCAGCATTTT	CASSQDKRHSFQPQHF
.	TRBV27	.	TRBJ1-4	TGTGCCAGCAAACCGGGACTGGAGGATGAAAAACTGTTTTTT	CASKPGLEDEKLFF
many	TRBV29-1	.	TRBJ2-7	TGCAGCGTCGTACAGTCCCGCTCCGAGCAGTACTTC	CSVVQSRSEQYF
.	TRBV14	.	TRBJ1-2	TGTGCCAGCAGCCAATTTCCCAGACAAGGGGGCTACACCTTC	CASSQFPRQGGYTF
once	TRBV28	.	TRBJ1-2	TGTGCCAGCAGTATCCTAGGACGGGGTGAGGGCTACACCTTC	CASSILGRGEGYTF
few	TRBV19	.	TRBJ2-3	TGTGCCAGTAGTGTCGTAGCGAGCACAGATACGCAGTATTTT	CASSVVASTDTQYF
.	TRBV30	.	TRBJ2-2	TGTGCCTGGAGCCGGGACTTGAACACCGGGGAGCTGTTTTTT	CAWSRDLNTGELFF
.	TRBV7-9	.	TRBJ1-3	TGTGCCAGCAGCTTAAGTGGGACGGAAGTCTCTGGAAACACCATATATTTT	CASSLSGTEVSGNTIYF
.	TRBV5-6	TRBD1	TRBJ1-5	TGTGCCAGCAGCCCATGGGACAGGCGGAATCAGCCCCAGCATTTT	CASSPWDRRNQPQHF
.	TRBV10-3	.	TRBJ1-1	TGTGCCATCAGTGGAAGGGGAGGGAGGACGGGTGAAGCTTTCTTT	CAISGRGGRTGEAFF
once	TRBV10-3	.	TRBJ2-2	TGTGCCATTAGGACGGACACGAACACCGGGGAGCTGTTTTTT	CAIRTDTNTGELFF
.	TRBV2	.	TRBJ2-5	TGTGCCAGCAGCCCAATGGGGGGAAGCGGAGAGACCCAGTACTTC	CASSPMGGSGETQYF
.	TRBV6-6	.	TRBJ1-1	TGTGCCAGCAGTCCCCAACCGGGGACTGAAGCTTTCTTT	CASSPQPGTEAFF
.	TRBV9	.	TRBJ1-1	TGTGCCAGCAGCGTAGTAACGGGCTTGAACACTGAAGCTTTCTTT	CASSVVTGLNTEAFF